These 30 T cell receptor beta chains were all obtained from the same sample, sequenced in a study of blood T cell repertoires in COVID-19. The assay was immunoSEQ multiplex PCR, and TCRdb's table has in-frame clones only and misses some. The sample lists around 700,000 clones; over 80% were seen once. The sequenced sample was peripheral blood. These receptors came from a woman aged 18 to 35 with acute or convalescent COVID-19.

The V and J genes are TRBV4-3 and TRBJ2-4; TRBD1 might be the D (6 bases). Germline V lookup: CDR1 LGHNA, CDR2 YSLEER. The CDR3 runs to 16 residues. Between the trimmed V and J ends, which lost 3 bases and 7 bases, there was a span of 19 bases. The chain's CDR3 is CASSHDKNPRGNIQYF. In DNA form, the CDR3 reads TGCGCCAGCAGCCATGACAAAAACCCGAGGGGGAACATTCAGTACTTC.

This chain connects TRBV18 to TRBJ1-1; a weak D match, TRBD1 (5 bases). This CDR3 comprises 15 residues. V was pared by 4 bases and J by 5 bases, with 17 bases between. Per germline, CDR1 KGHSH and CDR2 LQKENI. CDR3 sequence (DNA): TGTGCCAGCTCACAGGCAGGGTATTCGTTAACTGAAGCTTTCTTT. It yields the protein CASSQAGYSLTEAFF.

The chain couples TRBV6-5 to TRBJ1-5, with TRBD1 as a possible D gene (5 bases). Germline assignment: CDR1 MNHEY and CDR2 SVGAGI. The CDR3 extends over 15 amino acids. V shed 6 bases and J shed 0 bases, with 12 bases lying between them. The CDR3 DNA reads TGTGCCAGCAGGCTGGACACTTATAGCAATCAGCCCCAGCATTTT. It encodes CASRLDTYSNQPQHF.

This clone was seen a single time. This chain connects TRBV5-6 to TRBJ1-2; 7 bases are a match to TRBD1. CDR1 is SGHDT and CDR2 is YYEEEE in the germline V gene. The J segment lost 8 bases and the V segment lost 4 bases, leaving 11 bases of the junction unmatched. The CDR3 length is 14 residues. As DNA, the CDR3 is TGTGCCAGCAGCCCTGATTGGACAGGTGGGGGCTACACCTTC. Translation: CASSPDWTGGGYTF.

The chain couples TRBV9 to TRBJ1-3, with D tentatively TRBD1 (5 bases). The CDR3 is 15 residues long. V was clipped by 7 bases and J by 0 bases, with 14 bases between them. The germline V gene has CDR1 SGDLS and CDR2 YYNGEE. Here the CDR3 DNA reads TGTGCCAGCGCCACAGGACCCTCCTCTGGAAACACCATATATTTT. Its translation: CASATGPSSGNTIYF. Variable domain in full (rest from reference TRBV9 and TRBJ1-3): DSGVTQTPKHLITATGQRVTLRCSPRSGDLSVYWYQQSLDQGLQFLIQYYNGEERAKGNILERFSAQQFPDLHSELNLSSLELGDSALYFCASATGPSSGNTIYFGEGSWLTVV.

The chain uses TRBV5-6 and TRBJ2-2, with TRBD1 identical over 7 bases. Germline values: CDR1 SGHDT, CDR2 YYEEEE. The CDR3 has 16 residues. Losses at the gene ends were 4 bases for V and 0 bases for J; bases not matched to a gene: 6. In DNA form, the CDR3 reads TGTGCCAGCAGCCCTCCGGGACAGCCGAACACCGGGGAGCTGTTTTTT. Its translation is CASSPPGQPNTGELFF.

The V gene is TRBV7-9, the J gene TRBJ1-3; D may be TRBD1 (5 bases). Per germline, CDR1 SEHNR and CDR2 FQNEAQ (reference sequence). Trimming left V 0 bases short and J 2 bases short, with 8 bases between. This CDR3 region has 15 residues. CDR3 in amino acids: CASSLAGGAGNTIYF. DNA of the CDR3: TGTGCCAGCAGCTTAGCAGGAGGGGCTGGAAACACCATATATTTT.

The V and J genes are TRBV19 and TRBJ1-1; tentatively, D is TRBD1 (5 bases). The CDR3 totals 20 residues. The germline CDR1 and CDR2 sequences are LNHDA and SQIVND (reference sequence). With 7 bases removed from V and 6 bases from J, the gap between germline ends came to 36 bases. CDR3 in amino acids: CASTPYKGRPSAVGGAEAFF. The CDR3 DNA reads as TGTGCCAGTACCCCATATAAGGGACGACCCTCGGCGGTGGGAGGGGCTGAAGCTTTCTTT.

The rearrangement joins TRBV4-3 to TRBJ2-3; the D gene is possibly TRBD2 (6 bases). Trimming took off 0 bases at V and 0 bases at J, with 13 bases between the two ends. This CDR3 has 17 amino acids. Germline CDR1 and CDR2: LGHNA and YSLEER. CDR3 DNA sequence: TGCGCCAGCAGCCAAGAAGGGGCGGGGTCAAGCACAGATACGCAGTATTTT. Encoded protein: CASSQEGAGSSTDTQYF.

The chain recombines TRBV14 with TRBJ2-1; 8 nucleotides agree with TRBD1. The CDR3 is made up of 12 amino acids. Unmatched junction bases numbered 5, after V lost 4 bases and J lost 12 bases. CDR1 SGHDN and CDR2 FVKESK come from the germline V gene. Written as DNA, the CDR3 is TGTGCCAGCAGCCGAGACAGGGGAGTGCAGTTCTTC. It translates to CASSRDRGVQFF.

The CDR3 loop is CASSSQRETQYF. The DNA of the CDR3 is TGCGCCAGCAGTTCGCAGCGAGAGACCCAGTACTTC. J is TRBJ2-5 and V is TRBV5-1; unclear D gene. Trimming removed 5 bases from V and 4 bases from J, with 9 bases in between. This CDR3 comprises 12 residues. Germline loops: CDR1 SGHRS, CDR2 YFSETQ. The full variable domain, with the rest looked up from reference TRBV5-1 and TRBJ2-5, is KAGVTQTPRYLIKTRGQQVTLSCSPISGHRSVSWYQQTPGQGLQFLFEYFSETQRNKGNFPGRFSGRQFSNSRSEMNVSTLELGDSALYLCASSSQRETQYFGPGTRLLVL.

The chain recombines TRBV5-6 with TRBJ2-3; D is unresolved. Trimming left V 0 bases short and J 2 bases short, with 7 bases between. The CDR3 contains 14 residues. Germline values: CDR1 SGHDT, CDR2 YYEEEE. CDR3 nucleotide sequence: TGTGCCAGCAGCTTGGCCCAATCCACAGATACGCAGTATTTT. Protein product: CASSLAQSTDTQYF.

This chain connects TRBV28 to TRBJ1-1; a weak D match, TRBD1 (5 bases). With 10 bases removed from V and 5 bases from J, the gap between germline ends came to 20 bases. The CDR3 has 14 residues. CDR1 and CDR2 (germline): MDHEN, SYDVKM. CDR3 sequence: CATLPGGARTEAFF. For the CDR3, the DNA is TGTGCCACCCTCCCTGGAGGGGCGCGAACTGAAGCTTTCTTT.

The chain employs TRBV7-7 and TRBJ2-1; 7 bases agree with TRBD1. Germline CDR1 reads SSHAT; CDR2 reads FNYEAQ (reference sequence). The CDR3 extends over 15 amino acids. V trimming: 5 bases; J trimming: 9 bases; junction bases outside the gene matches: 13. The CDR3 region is CASSPRDSFLGEQFF. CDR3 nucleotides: TGTGCCAGCAGCCCTCGGGACAGCTTTTTGGGTGAGCAGTTCTTC. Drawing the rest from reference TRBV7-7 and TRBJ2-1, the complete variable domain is GAGVSQSPRYKVTKRGQDVTLRCDPISSHATLYWYQQALGQGPEFLTYFNYEAQPDKSGLPSDRFSAERPEGSISTLTIQRTEQRDSAMYRCASSPRDSFLGEQFFGPGTRLTVL.

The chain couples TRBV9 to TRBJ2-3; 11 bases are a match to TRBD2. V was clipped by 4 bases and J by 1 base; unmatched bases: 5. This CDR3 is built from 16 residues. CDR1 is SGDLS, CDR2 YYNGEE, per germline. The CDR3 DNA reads TGTGCCAGCAGCCCTCAACTAGCGGGGGGCACAGATACGCAGTATTTT. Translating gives CASSPQLAGGTDTQYF.

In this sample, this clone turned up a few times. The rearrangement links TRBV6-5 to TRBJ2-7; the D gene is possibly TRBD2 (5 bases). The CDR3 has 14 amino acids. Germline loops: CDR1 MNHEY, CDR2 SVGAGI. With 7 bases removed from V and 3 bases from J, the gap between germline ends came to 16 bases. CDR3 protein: CASTIREGGYEQYF. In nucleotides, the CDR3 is TGTGCCAGCACCATCCGGGAAGGAGGCTACGAGCAGTACTTC.

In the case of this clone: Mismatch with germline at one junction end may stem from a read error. The CDR3 region is CASREGDRLGGNTIYF. CDR3 DNA sequence: TGTGCCAGCAGGGAAGGAGACAGGTTAGGAGGAAACACCATATATTTT. This chain connects TRBV2 to TRBJ1-3; TRBD1 is a possible D gene (6 bases). This CDR3 spans 16 amino acids. In germline, CDR1 is SNHLY, CDR2 FYNNEI. The whole variable domain, filled in from reference TRBV2 and TRBJ1-3, reads EPEVTQTPSHQVTQMGQEVILRCVPISNHLYFYWYRQILGQKVEFLVSFYNNEISEKSEIFDDQFSVERPDGSNFTLKIRSTKLEDSAMYFCASREGDRLGGNTIYFGEGSWLTVV.

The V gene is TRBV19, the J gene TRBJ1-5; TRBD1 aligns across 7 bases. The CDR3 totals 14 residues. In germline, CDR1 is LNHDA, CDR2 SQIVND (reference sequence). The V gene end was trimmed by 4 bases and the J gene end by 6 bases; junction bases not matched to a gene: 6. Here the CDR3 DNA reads TGTGCCAGTAGTACGCGGACAGGAAGTCAGCCCCAGCATTTT. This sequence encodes CASSTRTGSQPQHF.

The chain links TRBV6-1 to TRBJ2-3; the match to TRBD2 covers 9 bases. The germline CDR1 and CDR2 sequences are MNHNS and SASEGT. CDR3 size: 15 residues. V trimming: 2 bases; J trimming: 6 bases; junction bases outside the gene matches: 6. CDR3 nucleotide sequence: TGTGCCAGCAGTGAAAGTAGCGGGGGTTTCGATACGCAGTATTTT. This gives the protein CASSESSGGFDTQYF.

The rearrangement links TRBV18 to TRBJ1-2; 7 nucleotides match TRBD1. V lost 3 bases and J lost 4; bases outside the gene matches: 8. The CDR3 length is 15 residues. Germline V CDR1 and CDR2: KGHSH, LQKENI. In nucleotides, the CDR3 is TGTGCCAGCTCACCGAGCAACGGACAGGTCTATGGCTACACCTTC. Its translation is CASSPSNGQVYGYTF.

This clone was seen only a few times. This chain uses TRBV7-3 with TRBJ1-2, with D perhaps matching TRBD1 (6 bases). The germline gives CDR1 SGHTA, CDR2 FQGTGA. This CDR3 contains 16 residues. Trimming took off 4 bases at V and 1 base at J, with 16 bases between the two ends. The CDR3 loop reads CASSSLRDTLNYGYTF. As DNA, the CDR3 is TGTGCCAGCAGCTCCCTCCGGGACACCCTTAACTATGGCTACACCTTC.

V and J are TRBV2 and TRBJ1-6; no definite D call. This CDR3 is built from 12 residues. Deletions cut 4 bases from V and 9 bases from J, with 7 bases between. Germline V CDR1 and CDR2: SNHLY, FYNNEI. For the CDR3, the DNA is TGTGCCAGCAGTGGTCACAGTTCACCCCTCCACTTT. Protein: CASSGHSSPLHF.

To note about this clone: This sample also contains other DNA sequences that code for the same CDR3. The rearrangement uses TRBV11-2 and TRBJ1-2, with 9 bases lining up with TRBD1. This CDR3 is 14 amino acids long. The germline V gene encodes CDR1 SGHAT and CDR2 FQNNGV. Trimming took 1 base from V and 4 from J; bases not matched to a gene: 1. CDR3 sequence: CASSLGQGGYGYTF. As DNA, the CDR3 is TGTGCCAGCAGCTTAGGACAGGGGGGCTATGGCTACACCTTC.

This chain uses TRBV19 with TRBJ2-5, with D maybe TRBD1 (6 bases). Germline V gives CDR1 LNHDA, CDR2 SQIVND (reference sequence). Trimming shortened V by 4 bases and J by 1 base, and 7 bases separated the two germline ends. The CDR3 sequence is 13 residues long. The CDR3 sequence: CASSTGAQETQYF. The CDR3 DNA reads TGTGCCAGTAGTACAGGGGCCCAAGAGACCCAGTACTTC.

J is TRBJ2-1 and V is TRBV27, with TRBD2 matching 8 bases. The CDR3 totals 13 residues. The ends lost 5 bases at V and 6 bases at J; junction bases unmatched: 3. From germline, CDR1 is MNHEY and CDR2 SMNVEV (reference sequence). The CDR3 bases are TGTGCCAGCAGTCCCGGGACTAGCAATGAGCAGTTCTTC. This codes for CASSPGTSNEQFF.

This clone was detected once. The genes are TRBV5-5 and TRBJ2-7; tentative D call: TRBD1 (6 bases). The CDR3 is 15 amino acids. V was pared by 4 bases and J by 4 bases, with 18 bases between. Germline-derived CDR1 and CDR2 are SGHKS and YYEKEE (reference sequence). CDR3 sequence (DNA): TGTGCCAGCAGCCCCGTTCAGGGGACCGTTTACGAGCAGTACTTC. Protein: CASSPVQGTVYEQYF.

CDR3 loop: CASSKGYGQIYGYTF. The CDR3 nucleotides are TGTGCCAGCAGCAAAGGTTACGGACAGATATATGGCTACACCTTC. The V gene is TRBV21-1, the J gene TRBJ1-2; the table calls TRBD1, which could not be checked here. TRBV21-1 corresponds to a pseudogene. This CDR3 contains 15 residues.

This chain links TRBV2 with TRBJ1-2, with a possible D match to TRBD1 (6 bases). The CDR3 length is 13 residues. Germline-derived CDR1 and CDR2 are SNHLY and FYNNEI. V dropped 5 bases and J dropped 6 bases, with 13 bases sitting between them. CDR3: CASSKQGIDGYTF. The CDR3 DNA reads TGTGCCAGCAGTAAACAGGGCATCGATGGCTACACCTTC.

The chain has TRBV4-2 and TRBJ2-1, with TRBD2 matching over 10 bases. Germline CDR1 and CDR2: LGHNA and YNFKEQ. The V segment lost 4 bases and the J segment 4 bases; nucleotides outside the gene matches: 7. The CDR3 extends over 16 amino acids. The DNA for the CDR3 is TGTGCCAGCAGCCCCAGCGGGGGGGCGTCATACAATGAGCAGTTCTTC. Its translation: CASSPSGGASYNEQFF.

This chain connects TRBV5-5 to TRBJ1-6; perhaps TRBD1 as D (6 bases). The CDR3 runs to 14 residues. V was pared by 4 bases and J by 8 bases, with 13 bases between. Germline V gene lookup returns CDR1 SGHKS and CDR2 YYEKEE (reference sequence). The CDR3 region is CASSPQGSDSPLHF. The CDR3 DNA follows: TGTGCCAGCAGCCCACAGGGTTCCGATTCACCCCTCCACTTT.